These 8 T cell receptor beta chains share one sample of origin, sequenced in a study of human T cells and chemical hapten exposure. TCRdb passed the RACE reads through MiXCR, listing each CDR3 protein once. This repertoire shows tens of thousands of distinct CDR3 sequences, around 15% found once; its top ten account for roughly 4.5%. Time point: pre-sensitization, week 0. The treatment denotes: therapeutic diphenylcyclopropenone sensitization with weekly scalp DPC. The sequencing used whole blood, collected in connection with sensitization to the hapten diphenylcyclopropenone (DPC). The receptors shown here come from a woman in her fifties or sixties with alopecia areata. Some clones in this sample may be carry-over from other donors' samples.

Only a few counts were recorded for this clonotype. This chain links TRBV29-1 with TRBJ2-5; TRBD2 matches 7 bases. V dropped 5 bases and J dropped 5; count of bases not matched to a gene: 11. Germline lookup yields CDR1 SQVTM and CDR2 ANQGSEA. The CDR3 extends over 14 amino acids. The CDR3 DNA reads as TGCAGCGTTATCGAGGTAGCGGGTTTGGAGACCCAGTACTTC. Translating gives CSVIEVAGLETQYF.

This clonotype turned up a few times. This sequence joins TRBV2 and TRBJ2-2; TRBD2 might be the D (5 bases). CDR1 and CDR2 from the germline V gene are SNHLY and FYNNEI. This CDR3 region has 13 residues. Deletions cut 5 bases from V and 6 bases from J, with 10 bases between. The CDR3 DNA reads TGTGCCAGCAGTATAAGGGAGTCCGGGGAGCTGTTTTTT. Its translation is CASSIRESGELFF.

The rearrangement links TRBV5-1 to TRBJ2-1; D unclear. V was clipped by 0 bases and J by 2 bases, with 3 bases between them. The CDR3 is 13 amino acids. Germline assignment: CDR1 SGHRS and CDR2 YFSETQ. DNA of the CDR3: TGCGCCAGCAGCTTGGTACCCTACAATGAGCAGTTCTTC. Translated: CASSLVPYNEQFF.

This clonotype was observed a handful of times. The chain has TRBV7-9 and TRBJ2-5; D is undetermined. The CDR3 is 15 amino acids. Trimming stripped 5 bases from V and 2 bases from J, with 15 bases between. The germline gives CDR1 SEHNR, CDR2 FQNEAQ (reference sequence). This CDR3 is CASSPLRQRQETQYF. CDR3 in DNA: TGTGCCAGCAGCCCCCTAAGGCAGAGACAAGAGACCCAGTACTTC.

This clonotype was found a few times. V is TRBV20-1 and J is TRBJ1-1; a weak D match, TRBD1 (5 bases). Germline CDR1 and CDR2: DFQATT and SNEGSKA (reference sequence). The CDR3 is 14 amino acids. V shed 3 bases and J shed 4 bases, with 15 bases lying between them. This CDR3 is CSARAPMRGTEAFF. The DNA of the CDR3 is TGCAGTGCTAGGGCCCCAATGAGGGGCACTGAAGCTTTCTTT.

The V gene is TRBV29-1, the J gene TRBJ2-7; TRBD2 matches 7 bases. Germline assignment: CDR1 SQVTM and CDR2 ANQGSEA. CDR3 size: 14 residues. J gave up 0 bases and V 3 bases, and 5 bases lay outside the gene matches. This CDR3 reads CSVEGGYPSYEQYF. CDR3 in DNA: TGCAGCGTTGAGGGAGGGTACCCCTCCTACGAGCAGTACTTC.

This chain links TRBV3-1 with TRBJ1-1, with TRBD1 as a possible D gene (5 bases). V lost 4 bases to trimming and J lost 0 bases, with 24 bases between them. The CDR3 is 19 amino acids. CDR1 is LGHDT and CDR2 is YNNKEL in the germline V gene (reference sequence). The CDR3 protein is CASSRPAGLGVPMNTEAFF. The DNA for the CDR3 is TGTGCCAGCAGCCGGCCGGCAGGATTAGGGGTCCCAATGAACACTGAAGCTTTCTTT. Together with reference TRBV3-1 and TRBJ1-1, the CDR3 gives the full variable domain: DTAVSQTPKYLVTQMGNDKSIKCEQNLGHDTMYWYKQDSKKFLKIMFSYNNKELIINETVPNRFSPKSPDKAHLNLHINSLELGDSAVYFCASSRPAGLGVPMNTEAFFGQGTRLTVV.

The chain has TRBV18 and TRBJ2-2; no firm D call. Germline assignment: CDR1 KGHSH and CDR2 LQKENI. V was pared by 8 bases and J by 0 bases, with 13 bases between. There are 15 residues in the CDR3. CDR3: CASTPDGPNTGELFF. The CDR3 nucleotides are TGTGCCAGCACCCCCGACGGGCCGAACACCGGGGAGCTGTTTTTT.